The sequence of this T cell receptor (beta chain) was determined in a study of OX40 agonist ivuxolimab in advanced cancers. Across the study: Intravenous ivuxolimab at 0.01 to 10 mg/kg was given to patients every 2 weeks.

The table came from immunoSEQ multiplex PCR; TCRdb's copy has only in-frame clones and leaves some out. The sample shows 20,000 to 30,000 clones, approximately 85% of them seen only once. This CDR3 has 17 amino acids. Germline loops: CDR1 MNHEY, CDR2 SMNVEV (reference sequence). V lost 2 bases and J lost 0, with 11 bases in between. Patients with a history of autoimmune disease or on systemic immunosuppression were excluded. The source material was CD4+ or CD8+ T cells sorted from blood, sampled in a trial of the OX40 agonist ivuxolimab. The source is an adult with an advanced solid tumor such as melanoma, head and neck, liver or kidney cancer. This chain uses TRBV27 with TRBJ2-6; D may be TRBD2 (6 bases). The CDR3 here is CASSLGGTFSGANVLTF. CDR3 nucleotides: TGTGCCAGCAGTTTAGGCGGGACTTTCTCTGGGGCCAACGTCCTGACTTTC.